The rows below give T cell receptor beta chains drawn from one sample of a study of blood T cell repertoires in COVID-19. The data were produced by immunoSEQ multiplex PCR, yet TCRdb's version contains in-frame clones alone and is incomplete. Among 240,000 or so clones listed, roughly 86% were seen once. The source material was PBMCs or T cells enriched from blood (not recorded which). These receptors were obtained from a woman in her fifties or sixties who had recovered from COVID-19. Both conserved end residues are part of each CDR3. A D gene is named only where the DNA matches it firmly. Size is stated for part of the rows, as once, few or many counts, or as a class when the clone is expanded.

few	TRBV5-1	TRBJ1-4	-	CASSLGDNPNEKLFF	TGCGCCAGCAGCTTGGGGGACAACCCGAATGAAAAACTGTTTTTT
few	TRBV18	TRBJ1-1	-	CASSPVGGMNTEAFF	TGTGCCAGCTCACCAGTCGGGGGGATGAACACTGAAGCTTTCTTT
-	TRBV24-1	TRBJ1-5	-	CATSEPSGNQPQHF	TGTGCCACCAGTGAACCGTCGGGGAATCAGCCCCAGCATTTT
-	TRBV11-3	TRBJ2-1	-	CASSDGRANEQFF	TGTGCCAGCAGCGACGGGAGAGCTAATGAGCAGTTCTTC
-	TRBV7-9	TRBJ2-5	TRBD2	CASSRRGGQETQYF	TGTGCCAGCAGCCGCCGGGGGGGTCAAGAGACCCAGTACTTC
-	TRBV18	TRBJ1-2	TRBD1	CASSPGQGTDVGYTF	TGTGCCAGCTCACCGGGACAGGGGACGGATGTAGGCTACACCTTC
once	TRBV27	TRBJ2-1	-	CASSLFQGSSYNEQFF	TGTGCCAGCAGTTTATTTCAGGGAAGCTCCTACAATGAGCAGTTCTTC
-	TRBV30	TRBJ1-2	TRBD1	CAWSTTGADGYTF	TGTGCCTGGAGTACCACAGGGGCGGATGGCTACACCTTC
-	TRBV4-1	TRBJ2-7	TRBD2	CASSLGLAGSYEQYF	TGCGCCAGCAGCCTGGGACTAGCGGGGTCCTATGAGCAGTACTTC
-	TRBV30	TRBJ2-3	TRBD1	CAWRRTGGTDTQYF	TGTGCCTGGAGACGGACAGGGGGAACAGATACGCAGTATTTT
-	TRBV30	TRBJ1-3	-	CAWMPGDGNTIYF	TGTGCCTGGATGCCAGGGGATGGAAACACCATATATTTT
once	TRBV29-1	TRBJ2-1	TRBD2	CSVESGLASYNEQFF	TGCAGCGTAGAGAGCGGACTAGCTTCTTACAATGAGCAGTTCTTC
-	TRBV6-2/TRBV6-3	TRBJ2-2	-	CASSLEGETGELFF	TGTGCCAGCAGTTTAGAGGGTGAAACCGGGGAGCTGTTTTTT
few	TRBV24-1	TRBJ2-7	TRBD1	CATSDGGTGERDF	TGTGCCACCAGTGATGGCGGGACAGGGGAACGCGACTTC
-	TRBV3-1/TRBV3-2	TRBJ2-7	-	CASSQALQEQYF	TGTGCCAGCAGCCAAGCTCTACAGGAGCAGTACTTC